One sample yielded the 3 T cell receptor beta chains listed below, sequenced in a study of T cell repertoires in cytomegalovirus infection. No antigens are known for them. TCRdb reprocessed the reads with MiXCR, giving one entry per CDR3 protein. The sample carries about 890,000 distinct CDR3 sequences, 31% recorded once. The sample was cultured CD8+ T cells from PBMCs, taken from culture after CMV antigen stimulation. Every receptor here comes from a human donor in good health (CMV status not recorded). Some clones in this sample may be carry-over from other donors' samples.

This clonotype was observed a handful of times. The chain has TRBV12-3 or TRBV12-4 and TRBJ1-2; TRBD1 is a possible D gene (6 bases). This CDR3 region has 13 residues. CDR3 DNA: TGTGCAGCGGGAACAGGGCTCACTGAAGGCTACACCTTC. This codes for CAAGTGLTEGYTF.

The chain couples TRBV7-9 to TRBJ2-3; D not resolved. The CDR3 is made up of 13 amino acids. V lost 11 bases to trimming and J lost 0 bases, with 12 bases between them. Looked up from germline, CDR1 is SEHNR and CDR2 is FQNEAQ (reference sequence). The CDR3 spells CAGTRVSTDTQYF. The CDR3 coding sequence is TGTGCCGGCACCCGGGTTAGCACAGATACGCAGTATTTT.

The chain has TRBV9 and TRBJ1-2; perhaps TRBD1 as D (6 bases). The germline V and J ends were trimmed by 6 bases and 0 bases, with 12 bases remaining between them. CDR3 length: 14 residues. The germline V gene encodes CDR1 SGDLS and CDR2 YYNGEE. This CDR3 is CASNPRTANYGYTF. In DNA form, the CDR3 reads TGTGCCAGCAACCCACGGACAGCTAACTATGGCTACACCTTC. Full variable domain (missing parts from reference TRBV9 and TRBJ1-2): DSGVTQTPKHLITATGQRVTLRCSPRSGDLSVYWYQQSLDQGLQFLIQYYNGEERAKGNILERFSAQQFPDLHSELNLSSLELGDSALYFCASNPRTANYGYTFGSGTRLTVV.